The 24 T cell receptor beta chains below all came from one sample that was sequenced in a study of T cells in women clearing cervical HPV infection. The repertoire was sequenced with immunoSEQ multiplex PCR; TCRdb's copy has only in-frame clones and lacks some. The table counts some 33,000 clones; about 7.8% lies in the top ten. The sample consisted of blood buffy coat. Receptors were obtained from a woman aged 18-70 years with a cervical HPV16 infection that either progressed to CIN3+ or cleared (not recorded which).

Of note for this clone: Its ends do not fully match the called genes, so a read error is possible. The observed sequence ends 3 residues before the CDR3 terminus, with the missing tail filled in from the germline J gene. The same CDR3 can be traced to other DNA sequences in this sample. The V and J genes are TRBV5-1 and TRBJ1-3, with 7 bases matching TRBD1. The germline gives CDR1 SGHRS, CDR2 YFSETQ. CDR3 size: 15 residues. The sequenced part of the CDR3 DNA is TGCGCCAGCAGCTTGGACAGGGGCTCTGGAAACACT. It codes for CASSLDRGSGNT. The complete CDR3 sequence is CASSLDRGSGNTIYF.

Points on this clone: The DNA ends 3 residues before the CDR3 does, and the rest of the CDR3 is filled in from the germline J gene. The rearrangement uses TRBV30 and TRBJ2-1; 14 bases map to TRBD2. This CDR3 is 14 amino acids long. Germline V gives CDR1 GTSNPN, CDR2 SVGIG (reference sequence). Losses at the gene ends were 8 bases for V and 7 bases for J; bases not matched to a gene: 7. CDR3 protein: CARTGTSGRNEQFF. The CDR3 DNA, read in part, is TGTGCCCGGACCGGGACTAGCGGGAGAAATGAG.

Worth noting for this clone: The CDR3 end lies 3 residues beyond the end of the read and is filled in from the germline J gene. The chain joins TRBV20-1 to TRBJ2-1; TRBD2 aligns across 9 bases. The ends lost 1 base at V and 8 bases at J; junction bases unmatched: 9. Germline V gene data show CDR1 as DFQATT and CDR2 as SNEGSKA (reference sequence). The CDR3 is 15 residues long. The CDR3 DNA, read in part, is TGCAGTGCTAGAGCGGGTCTAGCGGGAAGGTATGAG. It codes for CSARAGLAGRYE. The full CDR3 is CSARAGLAGRYEQFF.

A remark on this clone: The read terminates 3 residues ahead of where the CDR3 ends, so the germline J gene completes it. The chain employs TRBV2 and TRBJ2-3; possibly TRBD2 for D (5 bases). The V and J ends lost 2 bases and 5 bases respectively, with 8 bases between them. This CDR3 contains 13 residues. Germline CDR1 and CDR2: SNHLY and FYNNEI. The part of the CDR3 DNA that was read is TGTGCCAGCAGTGAAAATAGCGAAGATACG. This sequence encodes CASSENSEDT. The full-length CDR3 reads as CASSENSEDTQYF.

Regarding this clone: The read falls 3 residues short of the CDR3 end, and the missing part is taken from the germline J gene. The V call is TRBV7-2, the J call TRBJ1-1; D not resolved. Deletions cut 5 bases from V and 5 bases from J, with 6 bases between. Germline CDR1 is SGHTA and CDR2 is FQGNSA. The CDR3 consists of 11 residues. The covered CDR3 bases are TGTGCCAGCAGCCCGGGGACTGAA. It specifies CASSPGTE. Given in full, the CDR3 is CASSPGTEAFF.

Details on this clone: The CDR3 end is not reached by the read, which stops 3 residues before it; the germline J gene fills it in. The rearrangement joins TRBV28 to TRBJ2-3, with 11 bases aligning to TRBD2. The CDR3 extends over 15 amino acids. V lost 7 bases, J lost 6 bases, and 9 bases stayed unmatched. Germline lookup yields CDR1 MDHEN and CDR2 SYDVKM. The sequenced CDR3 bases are TGTGCCAGCATCCCGGCTAGCGGGGGGTTGGATACG. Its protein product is CASIPASGGLDT. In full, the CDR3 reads CASIPASGGLDTQYF. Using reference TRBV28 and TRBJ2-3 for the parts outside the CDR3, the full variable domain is DVKVTQSSRYLVKRTGEKVFLECVQDMDHENMFWYRQDPGLGLRLIYFSYDVKMKEKGDIPEGYSVSREKKERFSLILESASTNQTSMYLCASIPASGGLDTQYFGPGTRLTVL.

The chain's CDR3 is CASSARQNPYGYTF. Incomplete CDR3 DNA: TGTGCCAGCAGCGCCCGACAGAACCCATATGGC. V usage is TRBV7-9 and J usage is TRBJ1-2; D is possibly TRBD1 (5 bases). The read falls 3 residues short of the CDR3 end, and the missing part is taken from the germline J gene. V lost 5 bases and J 5 bases, leaving 15 bases between the germline ends. The CDR3 has 14 amino acids. The germline V gene encodes CDR1 SEHNR and CDR2 FQNEAQ (reference sequence).

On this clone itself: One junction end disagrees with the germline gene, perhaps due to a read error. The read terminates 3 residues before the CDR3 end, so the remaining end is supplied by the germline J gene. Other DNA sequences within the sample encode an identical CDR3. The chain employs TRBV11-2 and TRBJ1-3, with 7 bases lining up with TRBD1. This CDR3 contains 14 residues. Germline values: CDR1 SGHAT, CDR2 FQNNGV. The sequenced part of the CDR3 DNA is TGTGCCAGCAGCCCGACAGGGACTGGAAACACT. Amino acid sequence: CASSPTGTGNT. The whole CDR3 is CASSPTGTGNTIYF.

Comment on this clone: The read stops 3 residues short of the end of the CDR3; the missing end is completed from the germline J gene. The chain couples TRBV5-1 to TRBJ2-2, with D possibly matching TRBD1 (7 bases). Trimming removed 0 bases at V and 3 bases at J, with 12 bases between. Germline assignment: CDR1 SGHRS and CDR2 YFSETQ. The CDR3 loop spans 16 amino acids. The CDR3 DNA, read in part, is TGCGCCAGCAGCTTGGTGCCAGGGGGGTACACCGGGGAG. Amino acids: CASSLVPGGYTGE. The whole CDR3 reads CASSLVPGGYTGELFF.

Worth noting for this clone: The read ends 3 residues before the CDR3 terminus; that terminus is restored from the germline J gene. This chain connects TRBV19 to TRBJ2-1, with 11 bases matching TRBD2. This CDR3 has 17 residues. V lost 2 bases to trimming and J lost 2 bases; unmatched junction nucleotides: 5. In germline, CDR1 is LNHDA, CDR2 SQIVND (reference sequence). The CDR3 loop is CASSIRTSGRPYNEQFF. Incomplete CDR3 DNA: TGTGCCAGTAGTATACGAACTAGCGGGAGACCCTACAATGAG.

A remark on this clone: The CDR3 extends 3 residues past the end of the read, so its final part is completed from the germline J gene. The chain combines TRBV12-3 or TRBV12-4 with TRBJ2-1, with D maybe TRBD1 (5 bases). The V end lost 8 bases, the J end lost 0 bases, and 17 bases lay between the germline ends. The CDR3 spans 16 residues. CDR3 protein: CASSKGLQPSYNEQFF. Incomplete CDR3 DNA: TGTGCCAGCTCAAAGGGGTTACAGCCCTCCTACAATGAG.

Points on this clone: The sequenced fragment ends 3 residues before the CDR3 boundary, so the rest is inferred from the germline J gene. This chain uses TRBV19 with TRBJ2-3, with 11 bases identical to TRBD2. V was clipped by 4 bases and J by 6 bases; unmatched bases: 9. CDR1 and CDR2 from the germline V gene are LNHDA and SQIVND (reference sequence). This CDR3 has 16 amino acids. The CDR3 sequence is CASSTSGLAGSDTQYF. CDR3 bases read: TGTGCCAGTAGTACCTCCGGACTAGCGGGTAGCGATACG.

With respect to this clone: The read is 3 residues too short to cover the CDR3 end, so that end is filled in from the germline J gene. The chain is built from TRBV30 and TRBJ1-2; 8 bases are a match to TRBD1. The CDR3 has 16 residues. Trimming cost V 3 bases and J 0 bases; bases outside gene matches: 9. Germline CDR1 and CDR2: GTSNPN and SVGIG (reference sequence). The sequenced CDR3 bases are TGTGCCTGGAGGCTTAAGACAGGGGATGCTAACTATGGC. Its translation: CAWRLKTGDANYG. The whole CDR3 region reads CAWRLKTGDANYGYTF.

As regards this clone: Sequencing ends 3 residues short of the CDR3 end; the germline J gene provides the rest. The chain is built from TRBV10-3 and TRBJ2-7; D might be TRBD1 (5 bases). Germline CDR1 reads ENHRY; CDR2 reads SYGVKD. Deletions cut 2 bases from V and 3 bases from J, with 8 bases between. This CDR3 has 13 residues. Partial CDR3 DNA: TGTGCCATCAGTGAGCCAGGGAACTACGAG. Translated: CAISEPGNYE. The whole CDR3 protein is CAISEPGNYEQYF.

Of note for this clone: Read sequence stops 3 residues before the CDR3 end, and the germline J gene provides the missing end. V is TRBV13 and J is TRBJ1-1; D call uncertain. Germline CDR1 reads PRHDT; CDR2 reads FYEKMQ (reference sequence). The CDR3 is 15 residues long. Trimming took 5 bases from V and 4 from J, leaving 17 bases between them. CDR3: CASSPRPEERTEAFF. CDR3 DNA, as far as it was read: TGTGCCAGCAGCCCGCGCCCGGAGGAGCGCACTGAA.

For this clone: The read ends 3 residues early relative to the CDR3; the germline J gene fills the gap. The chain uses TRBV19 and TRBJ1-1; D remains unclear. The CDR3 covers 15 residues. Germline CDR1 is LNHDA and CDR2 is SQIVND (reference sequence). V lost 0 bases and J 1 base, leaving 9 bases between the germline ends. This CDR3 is CASSIDFPGNTEAFF. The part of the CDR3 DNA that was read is TGTGCCAGTAGTATAGATTTCCCAGGGAACACTGAA.

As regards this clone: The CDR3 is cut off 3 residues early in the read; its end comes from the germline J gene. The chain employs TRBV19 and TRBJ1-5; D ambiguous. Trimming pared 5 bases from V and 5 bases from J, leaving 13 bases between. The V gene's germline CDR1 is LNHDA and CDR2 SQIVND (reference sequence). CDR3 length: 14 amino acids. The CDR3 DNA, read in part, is TGTGCCAGTAGTCCATCGAACGGTTATCAGCCC. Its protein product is CASSPSNGYQP. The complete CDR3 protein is CASSPSNGYQPQHF. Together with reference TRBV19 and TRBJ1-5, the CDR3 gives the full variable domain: DGGITQSPKYLFRKEGQNVTLSCEQNLNHDAMYWYRQDPGQGLRLIYYSQIVNDFQKGDIAEGYSVSREKKESFPLTVTSAQKNPTAFYLCASSPSNGYQPQHFGDGTRLSIL.

The CDR3 protein is CASSPRADSPAIYF. The CDR3 DNA, read in part, is TGTGCCAGCAGCCCTCGCGCCGACTCCCCAGCC. The gene calls are TRBV13 and TRBJ1-3; D not resolved. The DNA ends 3 residues before the CDR3 does, and the rest of the CDR3 is filled in from the germline J gene. The CDR3 spans 14 residues. The germline gives CDR1 PRHDT, CDR2 FYEKMQ (reference sequence).

CDR3 DNA (partial): TGCGCCAGTACCCTGGACAGGGCGTCCACCGGGGAG. This gives the protein CASTLDRASTGE. The full CDR3 protein is CASTLDRASTGELFF. The gene calls are TRBV5-1 and TRBJ2-2; 8 nucleotides line up with TRBD1. The read terminates 3 residues before the CDR3 end, so the remaining end is supplied by the germline J gene. Germline loops: CDR1 SGHRS, CDR2 YFSETQ. V trimming: 8 bases; J trimming: 4 bases; junction bases outside the gene matches: 10. The CDR3 contains 15 residues.

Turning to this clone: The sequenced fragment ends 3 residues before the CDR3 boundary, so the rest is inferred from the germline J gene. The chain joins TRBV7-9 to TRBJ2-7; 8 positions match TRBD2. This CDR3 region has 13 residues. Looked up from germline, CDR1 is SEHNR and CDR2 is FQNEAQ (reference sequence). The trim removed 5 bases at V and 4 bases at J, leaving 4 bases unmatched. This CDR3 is CASSPGGDYEQYF. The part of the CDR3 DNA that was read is TGTGCCAGCAGCCCGGGGGGGGATTACGAG.

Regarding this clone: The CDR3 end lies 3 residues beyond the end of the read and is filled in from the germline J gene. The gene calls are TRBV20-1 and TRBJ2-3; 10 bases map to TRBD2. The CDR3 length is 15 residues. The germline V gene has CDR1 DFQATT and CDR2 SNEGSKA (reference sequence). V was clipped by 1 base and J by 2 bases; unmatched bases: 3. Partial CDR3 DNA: TGCAGTGCTAGAGGGACTAGCGGTTCCACAGATACG. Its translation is CSARGTSGSTDT. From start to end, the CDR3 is CSARGTSGSTDTQYF.

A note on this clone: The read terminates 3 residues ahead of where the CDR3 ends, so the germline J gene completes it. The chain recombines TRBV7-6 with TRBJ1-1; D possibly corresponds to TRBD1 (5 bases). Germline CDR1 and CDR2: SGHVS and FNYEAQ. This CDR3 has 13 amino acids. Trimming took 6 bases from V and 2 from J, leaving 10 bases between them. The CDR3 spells CASSPGINTEAFF. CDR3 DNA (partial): TGTGCCAGCAGTCCAGGGATAAACACTGAA.

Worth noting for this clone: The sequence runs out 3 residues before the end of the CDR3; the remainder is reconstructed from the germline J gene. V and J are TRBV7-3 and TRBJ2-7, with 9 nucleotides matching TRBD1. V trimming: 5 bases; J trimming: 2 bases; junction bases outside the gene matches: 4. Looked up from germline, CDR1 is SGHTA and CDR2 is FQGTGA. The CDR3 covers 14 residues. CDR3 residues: CASSQGQGAYEQYF. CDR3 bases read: TGTGCCAGCAGCCAGGGACAGGGAGCCTACGAG.

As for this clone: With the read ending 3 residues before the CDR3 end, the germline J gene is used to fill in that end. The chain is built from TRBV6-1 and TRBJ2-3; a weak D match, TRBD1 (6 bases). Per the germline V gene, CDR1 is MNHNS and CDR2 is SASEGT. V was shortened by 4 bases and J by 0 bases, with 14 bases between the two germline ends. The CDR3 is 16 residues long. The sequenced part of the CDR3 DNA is TGTGCCAGCAGTGGACCGACAGGACATAGCACAGATACG. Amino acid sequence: CASSGPTGHSTDT. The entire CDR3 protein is CASSGPTGHSTDTQYF.